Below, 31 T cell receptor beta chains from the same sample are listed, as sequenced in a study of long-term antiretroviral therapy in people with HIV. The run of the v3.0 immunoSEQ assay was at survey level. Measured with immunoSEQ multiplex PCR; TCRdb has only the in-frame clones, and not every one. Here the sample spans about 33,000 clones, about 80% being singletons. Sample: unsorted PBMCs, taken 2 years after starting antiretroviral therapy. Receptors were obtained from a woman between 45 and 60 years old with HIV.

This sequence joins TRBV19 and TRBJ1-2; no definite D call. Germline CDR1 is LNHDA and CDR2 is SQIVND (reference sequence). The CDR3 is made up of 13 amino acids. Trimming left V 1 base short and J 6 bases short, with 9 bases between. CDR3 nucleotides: TGTGCCAGTAGTATAGGCAGACAAGATGGCTACACCTTC. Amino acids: CASSIGRQDGYTF. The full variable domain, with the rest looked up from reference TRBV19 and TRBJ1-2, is DGGITQSPKYLFRKEGQNVTLSCEQNLNHDAMYWYRQDPGQGLRLIYYSQIVNDFQKGDIAEGYSVSREKKESFPLTVTSAQKNPTAFYLCASSIGRQDGYTFGSGTRLTVV.

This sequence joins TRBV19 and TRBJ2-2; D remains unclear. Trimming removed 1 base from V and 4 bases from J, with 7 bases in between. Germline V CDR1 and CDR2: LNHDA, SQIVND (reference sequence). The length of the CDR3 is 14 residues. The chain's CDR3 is CASSIAPPTGELFF. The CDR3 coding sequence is TGTGCCAGTAGTATAGCCCCCCCCACCGGGGAGCTGTTTTTT.

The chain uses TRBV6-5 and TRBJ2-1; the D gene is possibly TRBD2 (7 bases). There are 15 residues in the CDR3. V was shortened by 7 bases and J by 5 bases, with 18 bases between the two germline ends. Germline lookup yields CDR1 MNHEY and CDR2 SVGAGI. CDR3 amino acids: CASNQWGGLDNEQFF. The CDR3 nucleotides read TGTGCCAGCAACCAATGGGGGGGCCTCGACAATGAGCAGTTCTTC.

The CDR3 loop reads CASRDPGQSSYNEQFF. The CDR3 DNA sequence: TGTGCCAGTAGGGACCCGGGACAGAGCTCCTACAATGAGCAGTTCTTC. V is TRBV19 and J is TRBJ2-1; 7 nucleotides agree with TRBD1. J lost 0 bases, V lost 6 bases, and 8 bases had no gene match. The germline V gene has CDR1 LNHDA and CDR2 SQIVND (reference sequence). CDR3 size: 16 residues.

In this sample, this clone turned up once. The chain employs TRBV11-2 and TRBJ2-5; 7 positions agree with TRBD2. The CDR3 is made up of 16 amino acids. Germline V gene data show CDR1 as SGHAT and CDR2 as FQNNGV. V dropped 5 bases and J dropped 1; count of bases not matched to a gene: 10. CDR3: CASSVRGTTRQETQYF. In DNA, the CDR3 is TGTGCCAGCAGCGTAAGAGGGACTACACGCCAAGAGACCCAGTACTTC.

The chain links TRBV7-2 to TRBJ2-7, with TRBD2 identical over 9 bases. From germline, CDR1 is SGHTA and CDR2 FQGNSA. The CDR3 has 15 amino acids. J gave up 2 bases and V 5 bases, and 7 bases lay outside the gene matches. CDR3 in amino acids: CASSRAGGLAYEQYF. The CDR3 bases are TGTGCCAGCAGCCGCGCGGGGGGGCTCGCCTACGAGCAGTACTTC. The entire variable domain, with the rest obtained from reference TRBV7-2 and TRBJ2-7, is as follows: GAGVSQSPSNKVTEKGKDVELRCDPISGHTALYWYRQSLGQGLEFLIYFQGNSAPDKSGLPSDRFSAERTGGSVSTLTIQRTQQEDSAVYLCASSRAGGLAYEQYFGPGTRLTVT.

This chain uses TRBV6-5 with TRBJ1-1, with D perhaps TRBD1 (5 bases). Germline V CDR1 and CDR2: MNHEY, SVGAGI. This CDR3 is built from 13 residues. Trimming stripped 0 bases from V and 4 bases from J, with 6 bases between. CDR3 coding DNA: TGTGCCAGCAGTTACTCGGGGACCACTGAAGCTTTCTTT. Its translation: CASSYSGTTEAFF.

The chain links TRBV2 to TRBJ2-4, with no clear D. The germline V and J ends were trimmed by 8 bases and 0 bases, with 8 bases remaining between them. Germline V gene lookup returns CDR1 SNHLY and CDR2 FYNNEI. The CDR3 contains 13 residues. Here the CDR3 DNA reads TGTGCCAGCGGTCAGGAAGCCAAAAACATTCAGTACTTC. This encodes CASGQEAKNIQYF.

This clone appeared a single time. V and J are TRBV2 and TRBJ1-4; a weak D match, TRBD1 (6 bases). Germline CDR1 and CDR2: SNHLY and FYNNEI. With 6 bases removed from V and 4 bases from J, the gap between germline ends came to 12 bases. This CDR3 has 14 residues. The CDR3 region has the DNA TGTGCCAGCAGCCATAACAGGGATAATGAAAAACTGTTTTTT. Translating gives CASSHNRDNEKLFF. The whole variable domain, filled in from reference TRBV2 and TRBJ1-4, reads EPEVTQTPSHQVTQMGQEVILRCVPISNHLYFYWYRQILGQKVEFLVSFYNNEISEKSEIFDDQFSVERPDGSNFTLKIRSTKLEDSAMYFCASSHNRDNEKLFFGSGTQLSVL.

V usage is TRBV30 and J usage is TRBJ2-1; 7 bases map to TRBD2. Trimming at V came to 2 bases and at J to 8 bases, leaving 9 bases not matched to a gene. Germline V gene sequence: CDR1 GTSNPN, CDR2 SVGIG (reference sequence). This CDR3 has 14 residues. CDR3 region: CAWSWRGRRYEQFF. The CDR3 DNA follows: TGTGCCTGGAGTTGGCGGGGGAGGAGGTATGAGCAGTTCTTC.

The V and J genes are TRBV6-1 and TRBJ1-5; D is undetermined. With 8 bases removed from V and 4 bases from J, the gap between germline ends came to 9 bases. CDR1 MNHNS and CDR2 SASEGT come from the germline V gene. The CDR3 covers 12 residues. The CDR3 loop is CASGSVNQPQHF. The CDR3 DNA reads TGTGCCAGCGGTTCAGTGAATCAGCCCCAGCATTTT.

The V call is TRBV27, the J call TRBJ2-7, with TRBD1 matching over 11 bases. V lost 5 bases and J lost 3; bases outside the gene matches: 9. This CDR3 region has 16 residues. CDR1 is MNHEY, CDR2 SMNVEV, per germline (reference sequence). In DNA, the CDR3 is TGTGCCAGCAGTCTAGCCGGGACAGGGGGTTTCTACGAGCAGTACGTC. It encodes CASSLAGTGGFYEQYV.

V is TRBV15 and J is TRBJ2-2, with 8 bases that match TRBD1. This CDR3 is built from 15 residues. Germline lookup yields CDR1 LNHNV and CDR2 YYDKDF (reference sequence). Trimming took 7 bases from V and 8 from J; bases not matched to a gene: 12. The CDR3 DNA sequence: TGTGCCACCAAGGCGGACAGGGCAATATCGGGGGAGCTGTTTTTT. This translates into CATKADRAISGELFF.

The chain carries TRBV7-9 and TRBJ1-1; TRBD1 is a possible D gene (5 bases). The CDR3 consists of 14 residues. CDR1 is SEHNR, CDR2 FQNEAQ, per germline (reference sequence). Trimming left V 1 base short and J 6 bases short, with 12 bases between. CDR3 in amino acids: CASSLVQGIPEAFF. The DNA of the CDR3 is TGTGCCAGCAGCTTAGTGCAGGGTATCCCTGAAGCTTTCTTT.

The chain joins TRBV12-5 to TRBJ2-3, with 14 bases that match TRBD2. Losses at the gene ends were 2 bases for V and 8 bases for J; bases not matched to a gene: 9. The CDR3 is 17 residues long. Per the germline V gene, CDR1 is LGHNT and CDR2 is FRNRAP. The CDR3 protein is CASGLNGLAGGFGTQYF. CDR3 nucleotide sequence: TGTGCTAGTGGTTTGAACGGACTAGCGGGGGGTTTCGGTACGCAGTATTTT.

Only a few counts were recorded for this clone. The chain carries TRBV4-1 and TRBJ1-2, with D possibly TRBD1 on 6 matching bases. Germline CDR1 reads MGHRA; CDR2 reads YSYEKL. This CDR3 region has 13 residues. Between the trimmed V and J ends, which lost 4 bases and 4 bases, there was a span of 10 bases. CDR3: CASSLADSYGYTF. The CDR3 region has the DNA TGCGCCAGCAGCCTCGCGGACAGCTATGGCTACACCTTC.

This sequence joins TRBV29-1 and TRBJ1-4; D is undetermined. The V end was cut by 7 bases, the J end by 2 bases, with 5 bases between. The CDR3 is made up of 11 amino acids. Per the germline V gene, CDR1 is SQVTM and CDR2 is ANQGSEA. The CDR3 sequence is CSGETNEKLFF. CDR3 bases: TGCAGCGGGGAGACTAATGAAAAACTGTTTTTT.

The CDR3 here is CASSYLGDRQPQHF. The CDR3 nucleotides are TGTGCCAGCAGTTACCTGGGGGATCGGCAGCCCCAGCATTTT. The chain is built from TRBV6-6 and TRBJ1-5, with a weak D call TRBD1 (5 bases). Trimming cost V 2 bases and J 7 bases, with 12 bases left between them. Germline-derived CDR1 and CDR2 are MNHNY and SVGAGI (reference sequence). The CDR3 is 14 residues long.

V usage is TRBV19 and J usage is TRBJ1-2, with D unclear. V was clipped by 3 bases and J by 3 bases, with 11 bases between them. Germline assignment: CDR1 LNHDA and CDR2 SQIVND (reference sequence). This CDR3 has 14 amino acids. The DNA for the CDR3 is TGTGCCAGTAGTATGTACCTTACCGACTATGGCTACACCTTC. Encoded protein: CASSMYLTDYGYTF.

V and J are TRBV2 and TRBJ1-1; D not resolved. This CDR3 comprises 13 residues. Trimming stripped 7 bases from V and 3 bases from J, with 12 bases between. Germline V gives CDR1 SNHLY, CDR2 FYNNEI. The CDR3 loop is CASNKVWDTEAFF. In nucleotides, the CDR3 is TGTGCCAGCAATAAAGTGTGGGACACTGAAGCTTTCTTT.

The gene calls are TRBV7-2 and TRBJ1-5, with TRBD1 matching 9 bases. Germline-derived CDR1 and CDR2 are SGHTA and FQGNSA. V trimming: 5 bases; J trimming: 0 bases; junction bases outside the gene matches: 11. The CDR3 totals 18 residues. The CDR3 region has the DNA TGTGCCAGCAGCCCGGGACAGGGAGCGGGTTATAGCAATCAGCCCCAGCATTTT. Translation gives CASSPGQGAGYSNQPQHF.

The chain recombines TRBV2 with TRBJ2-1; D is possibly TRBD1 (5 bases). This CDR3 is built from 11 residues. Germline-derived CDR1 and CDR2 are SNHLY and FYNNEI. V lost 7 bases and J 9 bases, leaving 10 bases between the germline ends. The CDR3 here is CASNQGGEQFF. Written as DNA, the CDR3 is TGTGCCAGCAATCAGGGCGGTGAGCAGTTCTTC.

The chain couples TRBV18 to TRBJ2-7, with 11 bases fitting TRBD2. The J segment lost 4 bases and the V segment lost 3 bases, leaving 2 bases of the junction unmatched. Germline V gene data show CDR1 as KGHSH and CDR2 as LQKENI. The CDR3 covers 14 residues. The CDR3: CASSPTSGAYEQYV. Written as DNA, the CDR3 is TGTGCCAGCTCACCGACTAGCGGGGCGTACGAGCAGTACGTC.

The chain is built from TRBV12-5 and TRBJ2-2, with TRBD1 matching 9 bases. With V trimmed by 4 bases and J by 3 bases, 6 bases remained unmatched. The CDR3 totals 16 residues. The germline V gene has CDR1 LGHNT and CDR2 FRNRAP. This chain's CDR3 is CASGSGQGKDTGELFF. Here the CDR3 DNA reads TGTGCTAGTGGTTCGGGACAGGGAAAAGACACCGGGGAGCTGTTTTTT. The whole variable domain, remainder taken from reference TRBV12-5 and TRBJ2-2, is DARVTQTPRHKVTEMGQEVTMRCQPILGHNTVFWYRQTMMQGLELLAYFRNRAPLDDSGMPKDRFSAEMPDATLATLKIQPSEPRDSAVYFCASGSGQGKDTGELFFGEGSRLTVL.

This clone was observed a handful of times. As DNA, the CDR3 is TGTGCCAGCAGTGAAGCGGACCGCTACCCGTATGGCTACACCTTC. Residues: CASSEADRYPYGYTF. V usage is TRBV2 and J usage is TRBJ1-2; D gene unclear. V lost 0 bases and J lost 5, with 13 bases in between. Germline V CDR1 and CDR2: SNHLY, FYNNEI. This CDR3 region has 15 residues.

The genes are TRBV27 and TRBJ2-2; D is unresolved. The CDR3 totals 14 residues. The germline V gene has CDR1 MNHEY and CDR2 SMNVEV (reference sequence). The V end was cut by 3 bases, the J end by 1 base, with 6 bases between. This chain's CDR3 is CASSFTVNTGELFF. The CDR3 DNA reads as TGTGCCAGCAGTTTTACGGTGAACACCGGGGAGCTGTTTTTT.

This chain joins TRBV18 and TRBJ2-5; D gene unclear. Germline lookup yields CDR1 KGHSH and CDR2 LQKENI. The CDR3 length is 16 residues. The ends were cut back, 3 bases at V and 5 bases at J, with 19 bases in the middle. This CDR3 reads CASSPLSEFRRETQYF. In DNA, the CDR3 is TGTGCCAGCTCACCTCTTTCTGAGTTCCGGCGGGAGACCCAGTACTTC.

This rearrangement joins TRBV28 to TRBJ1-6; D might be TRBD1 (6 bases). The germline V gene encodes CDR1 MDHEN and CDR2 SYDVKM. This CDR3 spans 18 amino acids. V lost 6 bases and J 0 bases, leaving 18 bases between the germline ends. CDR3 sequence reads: CASSRGPIWASYNSPLHF. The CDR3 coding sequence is TGTGCCAGCAGCCGGGGGCCGATTTGGGCCTCCTATAATTCACCCCTCCACTTT.

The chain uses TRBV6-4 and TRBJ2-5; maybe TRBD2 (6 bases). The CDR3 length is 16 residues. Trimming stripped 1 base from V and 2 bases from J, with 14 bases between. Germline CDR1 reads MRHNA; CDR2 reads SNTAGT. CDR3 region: CASSDLRDFRQETQYF. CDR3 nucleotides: TGTGCCAGCAGTGACTTACGGGACTTTCGTCAAGAGACCCAGTACTTC.

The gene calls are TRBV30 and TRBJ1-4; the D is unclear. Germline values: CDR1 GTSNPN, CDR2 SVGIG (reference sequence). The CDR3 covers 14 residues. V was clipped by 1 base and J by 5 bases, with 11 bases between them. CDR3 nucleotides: TGTGCCTGGAGTGCTTCATGGAAGAATGAAAAACTGTTTTTT. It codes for CAWSASWKNEKLFF.

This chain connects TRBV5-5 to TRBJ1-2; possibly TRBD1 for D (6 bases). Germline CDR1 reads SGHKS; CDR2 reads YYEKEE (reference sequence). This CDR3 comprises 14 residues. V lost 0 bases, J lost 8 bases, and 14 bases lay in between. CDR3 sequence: CASSLEQGGGGYTF. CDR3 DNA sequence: TGTGCCAGCAGCTTGGAACAGGGTGGCGGGGGCTACACCTTC.